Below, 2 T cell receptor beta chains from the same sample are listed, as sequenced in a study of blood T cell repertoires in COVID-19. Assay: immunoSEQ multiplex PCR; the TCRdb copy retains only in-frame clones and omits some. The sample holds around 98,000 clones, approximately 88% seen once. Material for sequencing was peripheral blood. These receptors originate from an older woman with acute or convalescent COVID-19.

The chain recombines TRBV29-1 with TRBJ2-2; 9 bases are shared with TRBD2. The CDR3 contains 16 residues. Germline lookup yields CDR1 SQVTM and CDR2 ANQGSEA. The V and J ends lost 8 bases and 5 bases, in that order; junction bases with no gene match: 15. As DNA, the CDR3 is TGCAGCTTTGCGGAGGCGGGGGGGCTCATGACCGGGGAGCTGTTTTTT. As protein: CSFAEAGGLMTGELFF.

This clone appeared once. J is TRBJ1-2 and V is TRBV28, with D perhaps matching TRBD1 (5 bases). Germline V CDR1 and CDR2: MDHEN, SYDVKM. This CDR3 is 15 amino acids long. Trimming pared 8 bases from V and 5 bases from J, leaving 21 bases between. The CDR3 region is CASRTPATGFYGYTF. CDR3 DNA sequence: TGTGCCAGCCGAACGCCGGCCACAGGTTTTTATGGCTACACCTTC.